The sequence of this T cell receptor beta chain was determined in a study of blood T cell repertoires in COVID-19. The ends were cut back, 2 bases at V and 0 bases at J, with 7 bases in the middle. CDR1 and CDR2 (germline): SGHRS, YFSETQ. The CDR3 is 14 amino acids. In assigning cohorts, the study relied on participant-reported clinical history. A PCR-confirmed or clinician-diagnosed COVID-19 case had contacted exposed participants within 2 weeks of entry. In the original processing: How many nucleated cells were present was estimated from reference gene primer amplification. The method was immunoSEQ multiplex PCR; TCRdb's version includes in-frame clones alone and lacks a portion of them. The D gene and trimming were derived from the DNA, and the V and J assignments and clone size from that table. The table records about 260,000 clones, 75% to 95% of them present only once.

This TCR was sampled from a man aged 35 to 55 who had been exposed to COVID-19. J is TRBJ2-3 and V is TRBV5-1; TRBD2 is a possible D gene (5 bases). The source material was PBMCs or T cells enriched from blood (not recorded which). The CDR3 bases are TGCGCCAGCAGCTTCGAGGGAAGCACAGATACGCAGTATTTT. This translates into CASSFEGSTDTQYF.